The next 18 T cell receptor beta chains were all read from a single sample in a study of T-cell memory formation after mild COVID-19. TCRdb processed the 5' RACE reads anew with MiXCR; each CDR3 protein has one entry. The sample holds 400,000 to 550,000 distinct CDR3 sequences, roughly 25% seen once. Sample: PBMCs or a T cell subset sorted from them (not recorded which). These receptors all stem from an adult woman who had mild COVID-19 (a few samples of this study predate the infection). Cell type and time point are not known.

V gene TRBV7-3 combines with J gene TRBJ2-1; 7 nucleotides align to TRBD2. The CDR3 extends over 16 amino acids. V lost 1 base and J lost 7; bases outside the gene matches: 10. Germline V gene data show CDR1 as SGHTA and CDR2 as FQGTGA. The CDR3 sequence is CASSLMGEGLVNEQFF. CDR3 nucleotide sequence: TGTGCCAGCAGCTTAATGGGGGAGGGCCTCGTTAATGAGCAGTTCTTC.

The chain combines TRBV3-1 with TRBJ2-1, with 7 bases matching TRBD1. This CDR3 contains 15 residues. In germline, CDR1 is LGHDT, CDR2 YNNKEL (reference sequence). The V segment lost 3 bases and the J segment 9 bases; nucleotides outside the gene matches: 11. CDR3: CASSQDDRVYSEQFF. DNA of the CDR3: TGTGCCAGCAGCCAGGACGACAGGGTTTATAGTGAGCAGTTCTTC.

This chain links TRBV27 with TRBJ2-7; 7 positions match TRBD2. The CDR3 runs 15 residues. V dropped 4 bases and J dropped 7; count of bases not matched to a gene: 13. The germline gives CDR1 MNHEY, CDR2 SMNVEV (reference sequence). The CDR3 DNA follows: TGTGCCAGCAGTTCGTCGAGGGTGGGGGGGATGGAGCAGTACTTC. Encoded protein: CASSSSRVGGMEQYF.

This clonotype was picked up a small number of times. This chain connects TRBV30 to TRBJ2-7; TRBD2 matches at 7 bases. This CDR3 has 14 residues. Per the germline V gene, CDR1 is GTSNPN and CDR2 is SVGIG (reference sequence). The J segment lost 3 bases and the V segment lost 3 bases, leaving 8 bases of the junction unmatched. As DNA, the CDR3 is TGTGCCTGGAGCAAGCGGGGAGTACTCTACGAGCAGTACTTC. Encoded protein: CAWSKRGVLYEQYF.

The V call is TRBV10-3, the J call TRBJ2-1, with D unresolved. CDR1 and CDR2 from the germline V gene are ENHRY and SYGVKD. This CDR3 is built from 14 residues. The V end was cut by 10 bases, the J end by 0 bases, with 13 bases between. In DNA form, the CDR3 reads TGTGCCACCGGGCATGGGAACTCCTACAATGAGCAGTTCTTC. Translation: CATGHGNSYNEQFF.

This chain joins TRBV6-5 and TRBJ2-3; no clear D gene. Germline V lookup: CDR1 MNHEY, CDR2 SVGAGI. V lost 6 bases to trimming and J lost 2 bases, with 21 bases between them. The CDR3 covers 17 residues. As DNA, the CDR3 is TGTGCCAGCAGCCGCTCTACGCGTCTTCACCTCACAGATACGCAGTATTTT. Its translation is CASSRSTRLHLTDTQYF.

In this sample, this clonotype turned up a few times. The chain is built from TRBV6-5 and TRBJ1-1; possible D gene TRBD1, 6 bases. The V and J ends lost 7 bases and 5 bases respectively, with 17 bases between them. This CDR3 region has 14 residues. CDR1 and CDR2 (germline): MNHEY, SVGAGI. In DNA form, the CDR3 reads TGTGCCAGCACAAGTAACAGGGCTGGAACTGAAGCTTTCTTT. Its translation: CASTSNRAGTEAFF.

The V call is TRBV20-1, the J call TRBJ2-1; no definite D call. Germline-derived CDR1 and CDR2 are DFQATT and SNEGSKA (reference sequence). The CDR3 sequence is 11 residues long. Trimming took off 0 bases at V and 10 bases at J, with 7 bases between the two ends. For the CDR3, the DNA is TGCAGTGCTAGAGACTTCTCAGAGCAGTTCTTC. This sequence encodes CSARDFSEQFF.

The gene calls are TRBV7-9 and TRBJ2-3; D may correspond to TRBD1 or TRBD2 (5 bases each). The CDR3 covers 15 residues. V gave up 2 bases and J gave up 8 bases, with 17 bases separating them. The V gene's germline CDR1 is SEHNR and CDR2 FQNEAQ (reference sequence). In nucleotides, the CDR3 is TGTGCCAGCAGCTTATCCGGGACCCCTCGTGGTACGCAGTATTTT. Residues: CASSLSGTPRGTQYF.

The V and J genes are TRBV6-6 and TRBJ1-5; possibly TRBD1 for D (6 bases). This CDR3 is 15 amino acids long. The germline gives CDR1 MNHNY, CDR2 SVGAGI (reference sequence). V lost 4 bases to trimming and J lost 4 bases, with 14 bases between them. CDR3 region: CASSSLTGYNQPQHF. The CDR3 DNA is TGTGCCAGCAGTTCCCTAACAGGGTATAATCAGCCCCAGCATTTT.

The J gene is TRBJ2-5, the V gene TRBV12-3 or TRBV12-4; D is uncertain. CDR3 length: 14 amino acids. Trimming took 6 bases from V and 5 from J, leaving 16 bases between them. Here the CDR3 reads CASSRSMIRETQYF. The CDR3, as DNA: TGTGCCAGCAGCCGGTCGATGATTCGGGAGACCCAGTACTTC.

J is TRBJ1-1 and V is TRBV20-1, with D perhaps matching TRBD1 (6 bases). Germline V CDR1 and CDR2: DFQATT, SNEGSKA (reference sequence). Trimming left V 0 bases short and J 2 bases short, with 10 bases between. CDR3 length: 14 residues. Here the CDR3 reads CSAREGTSNTEAFF. DNA of the CDR3: TGCAGTGCTAGAGAGGGGACAAGTAACACTGAAGCTTTCTTT.

This sequence joins TRBV20-1 and TRBJ2-5; 7 bases are a match to TRBD1. Trimming at V came to 2 bases and at J to 5 bases, leaving 5 bases not matched to a gene. Germline V CDR1 and CDR2: DFQATT, SNEGSKA (reference sequence). This CDR3 comprises 13 residues. This CDR3 reads CSARKTGLETQYF. DNA for the CDR3: TGCAGTGCTAGAAAGACAGGGTTGGAGACCCAGTACTTC.

There are a few counts of this clonotype. The J gene is TRBJ1-2, the V gene TRBV7-9; 10 bases are shared with TRBD1. The trim removed 5 bases at V and 8 bases at J, leaving 11 bases unmatched. Per the germline V gene, CDR1 is SEHNR and CDR2 is FQNEAQ (reference sequence). This CDR3 comprises 15 residues. CDR3 in DNA: TGTGCCAGCAGCGAGGACAGGGGGGCTCTTCGAGGCTACACCTTC. Protein: CASSEDRGALRGYTF.

This clonotype was observed at least ten times. The rearrangement links TRBV6-5 to TRBJ2-1; D unresolved. Germline loops: CDR1 MNHEY, CDR2 SVGAGI. The CDR3 spans 15 residues. Trimming removed 5 bases from V and 3 bases from J, with 14 bases in between. CDR3 region: CASSQAGWNYNEQFF. The CDR3 bases are TGTGCCAGCAGTCAGGCCGGCTGGAACTACAATGAGCAGTTCTTC.

This clonotype was seen a handful of times. The chain links TRBV29-1 to TRBJ2-1; 9 bases align to TRBD2. CDR3 size: 17 residues. Germline CDR1 is SQVTM and CDR2 is ANQGSEA. V shed 1 base, J shed 4 bases, and the junction held 11 bases outside the gene matches. This chain's CDR3 is CSVEAALAGSAYNEQFF. DNA for the CDR3: TGCAGCGTTGAAGCCGCGCTAGCGGGAAGCGCATACAATGAGCAGTTCTTC.

This clonotype was observed a few times. V is TRBV18 and J is TRBJ2-3; no reliable D call. The germline V and J ends were trimmed by 4 bases and 5 bases, with 10 bases remaining between them. The CDR3 spans 13 residues. Germline lookup yields CDR1 KGHSH and CDR2 LQKENI. DNA of the CDR3: TGTGCCAGCTCACTCACCTTCGGAGATACGCAGTATTTT. This sequence encodes CASSLTFGDTQYF.

The V and J genes are TRBV6-5 and TRBJ2-7; maybe TRBD2 (5 bases). The V and J ends lost 8 bases and 8 bases respectively, with 19 bases between them. Germline V gene data show CDR1 as MNHEY and CDR2 as SVGAGI. The CDR3 is made up of 13 amino acids. The CDR3 DNA follows: TGTGCCAGCGGGGAGCCCCAGGCTGGAAAGCAGTACTTC. Encoded protein: CASGEPQAGKQYF.